Listed here are 22 T cell receptor beta chains from one sample, sequenced in a study of blood T cell repertoires in COVID-19. Repertoires were generated with immunoSEQ multiplex PCR, while TCRdb's copy carries only in-frame clones and drops some. The sample carries 100,000 or so clones, 84% recorded once. The sequencing input was peripheral blood. All receptors derive from a man between 65 and 80 years old with active or convalescent COVID-19.

This clone showed up just once. The chain couples TRBV5-1 to TRBJ1-1; 8 nucleotides match TRBD1. CDR1 SGHRS and CDR2 YFSETQ come from the germline V gene. There are 15 residues in the CDR3. The trim removed 3 bases at V and 5 bases at J, leaving 9 bases unmatched. The CDR3 spells CASSSEGQGGTEAFF. DNA for the CDR3: TGCGCCAGCAGCTCGGAAGGACAGGGAGGAACTGAAGCTTTCTTT.

The J gene is TRBJ2-3, the V gene TRBV29-1; 9 bases line up with TRBD2. The CDR3 runs 13 residues. The J segment lost 7 bases and the V segment lost 5 bases, leaving 7 bases of the junction unmatched. Per germline, CDR1 SQVTM and CDR2 ANQGSEA. The DNA for the CDR3 is TGCAGCGTTAATAGCGGGGGAAGAAATACGCAGTATTTT. Its translation is CSVNSGGRNTQYF.

The chain couples TRBV5-4 to TRBJ2-3, with D possibly matching TRBD2 (7 bases). V lost 4 bases, J lost 5 bases, and 17 bases lay in between. The CDR3 is 15 amino acids. Germline CDR1 SGHNT, CDR2 YYREEE (reference sequence). Here the CDR3 reads CASSPGGAGGDTQYF. The CDR3 DNA sequence: TGTGCCAGCAGCCCTGGGGGGGCCGGGGGAGATACGCAGTATTTT.

V and J are TRBV11-1 and TRBJ2-5; 7 bases are a match to TRBD1. Germline trimming cut 5 bases from V and 7 bases from J; bases unmatched to any gene: 10. In germline, CDR1 is SGHAT, CDR2 FQDESV (reference sequence). The CDR3 has 14 amino acids. CDR3 amino acids: CASSERTGPGTQYF. DNA of the CDR3: TGTGCCAGCAGCGAACGGACAGGCCCGGGGACCCAGTACTTC.

This clone has a handful of counts. This chain connects TRBV5-5 to TRBJ1-1, with D unclear. From germline, CDR1 is SGHKS and CDR2 YYEKEE (reference sequence). V lost 0 bases, J lost 3 bases, and 9 bases lay in between. CDR3 length: 14 residues. CDR3 in DNA: TGTGCCAGCAGCTTGGAGGTGCGGGACACTGAAGCTTTCTTT. It specifies CASSLEVRDTEAFF.

The chain recombines TRBV7-2 with TRBJ2-7; possible D gene TRBD2, 6 bases. The CDR3 runs 15 residues. Per the germline V gene, CDR1 is SGHTA and CDR2 is FQGNSA. V was clipped by 2 bases and J by 2 bases, with 13 bases between them. The CDR3 here is CASSLSGQGAYEQYF. CDR3 nucleotide sequence: TGTGCCAGCAGCTTAAGCGGGCAGGGAGCCTACGAGCAGTACTTC. Supplemented by reference TRBV7-2 and TRBJ2-7, the full variable domain reads GAGVSQSPSNKVTEKGKDVELRCDPISGHTALYWYRQSLGQGLEFLIYFQGNSAPDKSGLPSDRFSAERTGGSVSTLTIQRTQQEDSAVYLCASSLSGQGAYEQYFGPGTRLTVT.

This chain links TRBV7-2 with TRBJ2-7; D is uncertain. V shed 4 bases and J shed 1 base, with 11 bases lying between them. This CDR3 is built from 14 residues. Germline lookup yields CDR1 SGHTA and CDR2 FQGNSA. The CDR3 here is CASSSRQGSYEQYF. In DNA, the CDR3 is TGTGCCAGCAGCTCCCGACAAGGATCCTACGAGCAGTACTTC.

The chain carries TRBV5-1 and TRBJ1-2; the match to TRBD1 covers 7 bases. Unmatched junction bases numbered 8, after V lost 5 bases and J lost 4 bases. The germline V gene has CDR1 SGHRS and CDR2 YFSETQ. There are 14 residues in the CDR3. CDR3 loop: CASRRDSGIYGYTF. The CDR3 DNA reads as TGCGCCAGCAGAAGGGACAGTGGGATCTATGGCTACACCTTC.

The CDR3 reads CASSQVDGVPAYNEQFF. CDR3 DNA sequence: TGTGCCAGCAGCCAAGTGGACGGGGTGCCAGCCTACAATGAGCAGTTCTTC. V and J are TRBV4-2 and TRBJ2-1, with a possible D match to TRBD2 (5 bases). V was cut by 1 base and J by 2 bases, with 15 bases left in between. Germline V lookup: CDR1 LGHNA, CDR2 YNFKEQ. This CDR3 spans 17 amino acids.

The chain has TRBV7-2 and TRBJ2-7, with 9 bases matching TRBD1. V lost 4 bases and J lost 3; bases outside the gene matches: 10. The CDR3 has 16 amino acids. Germline CDR1 SGHTA, CDR2 FQGNSA. CDR3 loop: CASSSEATGGNYEQYF. The CDR3, as DNA: TGTGCCAGCAGCTCAGAAGCGACAGGGGGGAACTACGAGCAGTACTTC. The full variable domain, its missing parts supplied by reference TRBV7-2 and TRBJ2-7, is GAGVSQSPSNKVTEKGKDVELRCDPISGHTALYWYRQSLGQGLEFLIYFQGNSAPDKSGLPSDRFSAERTGGSVSTLTIQRTQQEDSAVYLCASSSEATGGNYEQYFGPGTRLTVT.

This rearrangement joins TRBV19 to TRBJ1-6; D gene ambiguous. V was clipped by 10 bases and J by 5 bases, with 15 bases between them. Germline V CDR1 and CDR2: LNHDA, SQIVND (reference sequence). The CDR3 sequence is 14 residues long. In nucleotides, the CDR3 is TGTGCCACCCGCGGGGAGGTTGATAATTCACCCCTCCACTTT. Translation: CATRGEVDNSPLHF.

This clone was recorded only once. This chain connects TRBV7-2 to TRBJ1-2, with D tentatively TRBD1 (6 bases). V was clipped by 9 bases and J by 7 bases, with 21 bases between them. The V gene's germline CDR1 is SGHTA and CDR2 FQGNSA. This CDR3 is built from 14 residues. CDR3 nucleotide sequence: TGTGCCAGTATCCGGGACAATGGACGGGGTGGCTACACCTTC. Translating gives CASIRDNGRGGYTF.

This clone is a singleton in its sample. The rearrangement uses TRBV5-4 and TRBJ2-2; D may be TRBD1 (5 bases). Per the germline V gene, CDR1 is SGHNT and CDR2 is YYREEE (reference sequence). With 0 bases removed from V and 4 bases from J, the gap between germline ends came to 13 bases. The CDR3 is 16 residues long. CDR3 in DNA: TGTGCCAGCAGCTTGGACAGGCCGGCTGCCACCGGGGAGCTGTTTTTT. Translation: CASSLDRPAATGELFF.

The rearrangement uses TRBV4-3 and TRBJ2-5; 7 bases agree with TRBD1. The CDR3 totals 15 residues. Germline assignment: CDR1 LGHNA and CDR2 YSLEER. V was pared by 2 bases and J by 5 bases, with 8 bases of the junction left unmatched. This CDR3 is CASSQTDRGGETQYF. DNA for the CDR3: TGCGCCAGCAGCCAAACGGACAGAGGGGGCGAGACCCAGTACTTC.

This clone has only one observation. The genes are TRBV3-1 (or the pseudogene TRBV3-2) and TRBJ1-3; weak D call: TRBD1 (6 bases). The CDR3 has 18 residues. V was trimmed by 3 bases and J by 0 bases, leaving 18 bases between them. Germline V gene data show CDR1 as LGHDT and CDR2 as YNNKEL (reference sequence). The CDR3 sequence: CASSHGMGIGGSGNTIYF. The CDR3 bases are TGTGCCAGCAGCCACGGAATGGGGATAGGGGGCTCTGGAAACACCATATATTTT.

J is TRBJ2-2 and V is TRBV28; 8 nucleotides agree with TRBD1. The CDR3 extends over 15 amino acids. V was pared by 5 bases and J by 6 bases, with 8 bases of the junction left unmatched. The germline V gene encodes CDR1 MDHEN and CDR2 SYDVKM. The chain's CDR3 is CASSGQGYRAGELFF. CDR3 coding DNA: TGTGCCAGCAGTGGACAGGGATATCGCGCCGGGGAGCTGTTTTTT.

Only one count was recorded for this clone. V usage is TRBV7-8 and J usage is TRBJ1-2; tentatively, D is TRBD1 (5 bases). The CDR3 consists of 13 residues. V was clipped by 1 base and J by 3 bases, with 6 bases between them. CDR1 is SGHVS and CDR2 is FQNEAQ in the germline V gene. The CDR3 protein is CASSLGGDYGYTF. In DNA, the CDR3 is TGTGCCAGCAGCTTAGGGGGGGACTATGGCTACACCTTC.

The table lists this clone with a few counts. The chain is built from TRBV5-1 and TRBJ1-1; tentative D call: TRBD1 (6 bases). The CDR3 extends over 15 amino acids. CDR1 SGHRS and CDR2 YFSETQ come from the germline V gene. V lost 3 bases and J lost 1, with 13 bases in between. Written as DNA, the CDR3 is TGCGCCAGCAGCTCGGGACAACAGAGGAACACTGAAGCTTTCTTT. Protein product: CASSSGQQRNTEAFF.

J is TRBJ2-5 and V is TRBV1; whether TRBD2, the table's D call, matches the DNA was not checked. TRBV1 is described as a pseudogene. The CDR3 runs 15 residues. The CDR3 coding sequence is TGCACCAGCAGCCAATGCACAGGACTAGACGAGACCCAGTACTTC. Its translation is CTSSQCTGLDETQYF.

The V call is TRBV7-2, the J call TRBJ1-1; D unclear. V lost 2 bases, J lost 4 bases, and 14 bases lay in between. The CDR3 runs to 15 residues. CDR1 SGHTA and CDR2 FQGNSA come from the germline V gene. CDR3 amino acids: CASSLSFGGITEAFF. CDR3 bases: TGTGCCAGCAGCTTATCCTTTGGTGGCATCACTGAAGCTTTCTTT. Variable domain in full (rest from reference TRBV7-2 and TRBJ1-1): GAGVSQSPSNKVTEKGKDVELRCDPISGHTALYWYRQSLGQGLEFLIYFQGNSAPDKSGLPSDRFSAERTGGSVSTLTIQRTQQEDSAVYLCASSLSFGGITEAFFGQGTRLTVV.

This clone appeared once. The rearrangement uses TRBV7-2 and TRBJ2-1, with 13 bases identical to TRBD2. V lost 5 bases to trimming and J lost 4 bases; unmatched junction nucleotides: 11. Per germline, CDR1 SGHTA and CDR2 FQGNSA. The CDR3 is made up of 18 amino acids. In nucleotides, the CDR3 is TGTGCCAGCAGCCAACTAGCGGGGGGGCCCGGTACGTACAATGAGCAGTTCTTC. Translated: CASSQLAGGPGTYNEQFF.

CDR3 region: CASSRGVGAYEQYF. The CDR3 coding sequence is TGTGCCAGTAGCCGAGGCGTGGGAGCCTACGAGCAGTACTTC. V gene TRBV19 combines with J gene TRBJ2-7; TRBD2 is a possible D gene (5 bases). The V end was cut by 6 bases, the J end by 2 bases, with 14 bases between. Germline-derived CDR1 and CDR2 are LNHDA and SQIVND (reference sequence). This CDR3 has 14 amino acids.